This record concerns one T cell receptor (beta chain) sequence. CD45RO-negative cells were positively selected for CCR7, leaving out terminally differentiated effector memory CD45RA+ cells. V lost 5 bases to trimming and J lost 1 base, with 15 bases between them. The V gene's germline CDR1 is SEHNR and CDR2 FQNEAQ (reference sequence). The CDR3 has 15 amino acids. Generated by immunoSEQ multiplex PCR, the TCRdb table keeps only in-frame clones and is missing some. The data contain approximately 840,000 clones, 96% of them singletons. The source of the sample is a study of shared clonotypes between healthy human individuals.

Sequenced material: naive CD8+ T cells sorted from blood. The V gene is TRBV7-9, the J gene TRBJ2-7, with a weak D call TRBD1 (5 bases). This TCR was sampled from a man under 40 in good health. This CDR3 is CASSPPDTESYEQYF. The CDR3 DNA sequence: TGTGCCAGCAGCCCCCCGGACACGGAGTCCTACGAGCAGTACTTC.